The next 23 T cell receptor beta chains were all read from a single sample in a study of radiation and T cells in renal cell carcinoma (dated by TCRdb to between 2020 and 2021). The library was obtained by the immunoSEQ multiplex PCR assay. TCRdb retrieved this table from immuneACCESS and kept in-frame rearrangements only. Not all clones are present; in checked studies, unresolved V genes account for under half, and no reason is known for the remainder. In all, the sample holds around 170,000 clones, and less than 90% of those were seen once. The top ten hold 11% of the sample. The time point label on this specimen signifies: blood 4 weeks post-SBRT, at nephrectomy. In the paper's terms, the treatment or condition label means: 15 Gy SBRT to primary tumor, nephrectomy 4 weeks later. The source material was blood, sampled from a patient whose treatment included radiotherapy and nephrectomy. The origin of the receptors is a woman between 45 and 65 years old with renal cell carcinoma.

This clone was counted once. CDR3 sequence (DNA): TGTGCCAGCAGCTTAGGGGGGAACACCGGGGAGCTGTTTTTT. Translation gives CASSLGGNTGELFF. This chain uses TRBV7-2 with TRBJ2-2; no clear D. Germline loops: CDR1 SGHTA, CDR2 FQGNSA. V shed 1 base and J shed 1 base, with 4 bases lying between them. This CDR3 is built from 14 residues.

J is TRBJ1-2 and V is TRBV6-6; 12 nucleotides line up with TRBD1. The CDR3 is made up of 15 amino acids. J lost 8 bases, V lost 11 bases, and 15 bases had no gene match. The germline CDR1 and CDR2 sequences are MNHNY and SVGAGI (reference sequence). The CDR3 here is CAADTGTGGFFGYTF. In nucleotides, the CDR3 is TGTGCCGCCGACACCGGGACAGGGGGCTTTTTCGGCTACACCTTC.

This chain joins TRBV29-1 and TRBJ2-7; D is undetermined. The length of the CDR3 is 12 residues. The V end was cut by 3 bases, the J end by 4 bases, with 10 bases between. Germline CDR1 SQVTM, CDR2 ANQGSEA. CDR3 sequence reads: CSVESWGYEQYF. In nucleotides, the CDR3 is TGCAGCGTTGAGAGTTGGGGTTACGAGCAGTACTTC.

This clone was seen a handful of times. The genes are TRBV6-6 and TRBJ1-1, with D uncertain. The CDR3 has 14 amino acids. From germline, CDR1 is MNHNY and CDR2 SVGAGI (reference sequence). Trimming removed 0 bases from V and 4 bases from J, with 9 bases in between. The CDR3 here is CASSYSGLLTEAFF. The CDR3 DNA follows: TGTGCCAGCAGTTACTCTGGACTCCTCACTGAAGCTTTCTTT.

The chain employs TRBV7-2 and TRBJ1-1; D call uncertain. This CDR3 spans 13 amino acids. The germline gives CDR1 SGHTA, CDR2 FQGNSA. Trimming pared 1 base from V and 11 bases from J, leaving 14 bases between. CDR3 residues: CASSLDQDLGAFF. The CDR3 DNA sequence: TGTGCCAGCAGCTTAGATCAGGACCTCGGTGCTTTCTTT.

CDR3 nucleotides: TGCGCCAGCAGCTTGGGTGACAGCGCAGATACGCAGTATTTT. Encoded protein: CASSLGDSADTQYF. The chain joins TRBV5-1 to TRBJ2-3; possibly TRBD1 for D (5 bases). Looked up from germline, CDR1 is SGHRS and CDR2 is YFSETQ. The germline V and J ends were trimmed by 0 bases and 4 bases, with 9 bases remaining between them. CDR3 length: 14 residues.

V usage is TRBV10-3 and J usage is TRBJ1-2, with a tentative D call TRBD1 (5 bases). The CDR3 extends over 14 amino acids. V was pared by 6 bases and J by 1 base, with 12 bases between. Germline V lookup: CDR1 ENHRY, CDR2 SYGVKD. CDR3 region: CAIRPGTVNYGYTF. As DNA, the CDR3 is TGTGCCATCAGGCCCGGGACGGTTAACTATGGCTACACCTTC.

CDR3 sequence: CSVEDPGLPQHF. In DNA, the CDR3 is TGCAGCGTTGAAGATCCAGGCCTGCCCCAGCATTTT. The rearrangement links TRBV29-1 to TRBJ1-5, with D unresolved. Germline V gene sequence: CDR1 SQVTM, CDR2 ANQGSEA. The CDR3 has 12 amino acids. The germline V and J ends were trimmed by 0 bases and 9 bases, with 9 bases remaining between them. The full variable domain, completed using reference TRBV29-1 and TRBJ1-5, is SAVISQKPSRDICQRGTSLTIQCQVDSQVTMMFWYRQQPGQSLTLIATANQGSEATYESGFVIDKFPISRPNLTFSTLTVSNMSPEDSSIYLCSVEDPGLPQHFGDGTRLSIL.

The rearrangement links TRBV19 to TRBJ1-2; no clear D gene. V lost 2 bases and J lost 2, with 12 bases in between. Germline CDR1 LNHDA, CDR2 SQIVND (reference sequence). CDR3 length equals 15 residues. The chain's CDR3 is CASSILSDLNYGYTF. The CDR3 DNA reads as TGTGCCAGTAGTATACTGTCAGATTTAAACTATGGCTACACCTTC.

The rearrangement joins TRBV5-5 to TRBJ1-1, with D possibly TRBD1 on 5 matching bases. Germline values: CDR1 SGHKS, CDR2 YYEKEE (reference sequence). The germline V and J ends were trimmed by 0 bases and 2 bases, with 8 bases remaining between them. CDR3 size: 14 residues. This CDR3 is CASSLGQSNTEAFF. CDR3 nucleotide sequence: TGTGCCAGCAGCTTGGGACAGAGTAACACTGAAGCTTTCTTT.

For the CDR3, the DNA is TGTGCCAGCAGCTCGCTTCAGGGGGCGACGGAAGCTTTCTTT. It yields the protein CASSSLQGATEAFF. The rearrangement links TRBV5-4 to TRBJ1-1, with TRBD1 matching over 8 bases. The CDR3 runs 14 residues. The V gene end was trimmed by 3 bases and the J gene end by 8 bases; junction bases not matched to a gene: 9. Germline assignment: CDR1 SGHNT and CDR2 YYREEE (reference sequence).

The genes are TRBV27 and TRBJ1-5; 11 bases match TRBD1. V lost 6 bases, J lost 7 bases, and 8 bases stayed unmatched. CDR1 is MNHEY, CDR2 SMNVEV, per germline (reference sequence). The CDR3 sequence is 15 residues long. This chain's CDR3 is CASSTSGQGGQPQHF. The DNA of the CDR3 is TGTGCCAGCAGCACCTCGGGACAGGGGGGCCAGCCCCAGCATTTT.

The CDR3 protein is CASSPIGHMNTEAFF. For the CDR3, the DNA is TGTGCCAGCAGCCCGATCGGACACATGAACACTGAAGCTTTCTTT. V is TRBV13 and J is TRBJ1-1, with D maybe TRBD1 (5 bases). The CDR3 length is 15 residues. The V end was cut by 5 bases, the J end by 0 bases, with 13 bases between. CDR1 PRHDT and CDR2 FYEKMQ come from the germline V gene (reference sequence).

This sequence joins TRBV21-1 and TRBJ1-1; the DNA was not used to check the table's D call, TRBD1. TRBV21-1 is deemed a pseudogene. The CDR3 spans 17 residues. The CDR3 region is CASSKGRTDRENTEAFF. The CDR3 bases are TGTGCCAGCAGCAAAGGAAGGACGGACAGGGAGAACACTGAAGCTTTCTTT.

CDR3 DNA: TGTGCCAGCAGCAAGAGGGGACAGGGGGACCAGAACACCGGGGAGCTGTTTTTT. It yields the protein CASSKRGQGDQNTGELFF. The V and J genes are TRBV21-1 and TRBJ2-2; TRBD1 is the table's D call and was not checked against the DNA. TRBV21-1 is shown as a pseudogene. The CDR3 spans 18 residues.

The chain uses TRBV5-5 and TRBJ1-6; 7 bases match TRBD1. The V gene end was trimmed by 6 bases and the J gene end by 5 bases; junction bases not matched to a gene: 5. CDR1 SGHKS and CDR2 YYEKEE come from the germline V gene (reference sequence). The CDR3 sequence is 14 residues long. CDR3 sequence: CASKEDRDNSPLHF. For the CDR3, the DNA is TGTGCCAGCAAAGAAGACAGGGATAATTCACCCCTCCACTTT.

The V call is TRBV7-8, the J call TRBJ1-5; D unresolved. Trimming pared 3 bases from V and 0 bases from J, leaving 12 bases between. The CDR3 length is 16 residues. CDR1 is SGHVS and CDR2 is FQNEAQ in the germline V gene. The CDR3 nucleotides are TGTGCCAGCAGCTTCTCTAGTTTTAATAGCAATCAGCCCCAGCATTTT. This sequence encodes CASSFSSFNSNQPQHF.

This chain uses TRBV28 with TRBJ1-2, with TRBD1 matching 12 bases. The CDR3 covers 14 residues. The V gene end was trimmed by 6 bases and the J gene end by 7 bases; junction bases not matched to a gene: 6. Germline V lookup: CDR1 MDHEN, CDR2 SYDVKM. In nucleotides, the CDR3 is TGTGCCAGCAGATTGGGACAGGGGGCGTCTGGCTACACCTTC. It encodes CASRLGQGASGYTF.

V and J are TRBV6-1 and TRBJ1-1; maybe TRBD1 (6 bases). CDR3 length: 12 amino acids. CDR1 is MNHNS, CDR2 SASEGT, per germline. Trimming stripped 4 bases from V and 10 bases from J, with 13 bases between. The CDR3 region is CASSVQGQGAFF. The CDR3 DNA reads as TGTGCCAGCAGTGTGCAGGGGCAGGGAGCTTTCTTT.

The V gene is TRBV15, the J gene TRBJ2-6, with no clear D. CDR1 and CDR2 (germline): LNHNV, YYDKDF (reference sequence). Deletions cut 5 bases from V and 4 bases from J, with 6 bases between. CDR3 length: 13 amino acids. The CDR3 sequence is CATSHPGANVLTF. The CDR3 coding sequence is TGTGCCACCAGCCATCCCGGGGCCAACGTCCTGACTTTC.

This rearrangement joins TRBV7-2 to TRBJ1-2; D is undetermined. Trimming left V 8 bases short and J 8 bases short, with 15 bases between. The CDR3 totals 12 residues. CDR1 and CDR2 from the germline V gene are SGHTA and FQGNSA. CDR3 sequence reads: CASRGLGRGYTF. Here the CDR3 DNA reads TGTGCCAGCCGTGGTCTGGGAAGGGGCTACACCTTC.

This chain joins TRBV5-1 and TRBJ2-2, with D unresolved. This CDR3 is built from 15 residues. V shed 5 bases and J shed 0 bases, with 11 bases lying between them. Germline V gene sequence: CDR1 SGHRS, CDR2 YFSETQ. The chain's CDR3 is CASSWQSTNTGELFF. CDR3 nucleotides: TGCGCCAGCAGTTGGCAGAGCACGAACACCGGGGAGCTGTTTTTT.

This clone has just a few counts. V is TRBV4-2 and J is TRBJ2-2; D ambiguous. V lost 1 base and J lost 5, with 14 bases in between. The CDR3 length is 16 residues. Germline V lookup: CDR1 LGHNA, CDR2 YNFKEQ. CDR3 sequence: CASSQGRADGTGELFF. The CDR3 DNA follows: TGTGCCAGCAGCCAAGGACGTGCGGATGGAACCGGGGAGCTGTTTTTT.